The T cell receptor (beta chain) under discussion was sequenced for a study of cytomegalovirus exposure and HLA in healthy donors. PCR used 60 Vbeta primers and 13 Jbeta primers. The protocol was immunoSEQ multiplex PCR, while the TCRdb copy is restricted to in-frame clones and leaves out a portion. The sample has 150,000 to 200,000 clones; over 70% are singletons. In germline, CDR1 is SQVTM, CDR2 ANQGSEA. V was cut by 6 bases and J by 5 bases, with 13 bases left in between. CDR3 size: 12 residues. What was sequenced was PBMCs. The source is a woman aged 25 to 39 in good health and CMV-seronegative. The chain couples TRBV29-1 to TRBJ2-5, with D maybe TRBD1 (6 bases). The CDR3 reads CSVHDRTETQYF. The CDR3, as DNA: TGCAGCGTCCACGACAGGACCGAGACCCAGTACTTC.